Listed below are T cell receptor beta chains from one sample, sequenced in a study of blood T cell repertoires in COVID-19. The method was immunoSEQ multiplex PCR; TCRdb's version includes in-frame clones alone and lacks a portion of them. The sample carries more than 150,000 clones, about 86% recorded once. Sequences were obtained from peripheral blood. Source of these receptors: a man aged 25-40 years with active or convalescent COVID-19. Both conserved end residues are part of each CDR3. The D gene is left open where the match is weak. Some rows have no size entry. The others give once, few or many, or a class for an expanded clone.

>-|TRBV11-2|13|-|TRBJ1-2
TGTGCCAGCAGCTTCACGACGGAGGCAGGCTACACCTTC
CASSFTTEAGYTF
>-|TRBV28|15|-|TRBJ1-4
TGTGCCAGCAGTGCCGACCCGGGTCGAAGTGAAAAACTGTTTTTT
CASSADPGRSEKLFF
>-|TRBV6-5|15|TRBD1|TRBJ1-1
TGTGCCAGCACCGACAGGGCTACAGGGTCGGGTGAAGCTTTCTTT
CASTDRATGSGEAFF
>-|TRBV2|16|-|TRBJ1-5
TGTGCCAGCAGCGAACAGGGAAACATAGGCAATCAGCCCCAGCATTTT
CASSEQGNIGNQPQHF
>-|TRBV27|14|-|TRBJ1-4
TGTGCCAGCAGTCTCCCGGGGACTAATGAAAAACTGTTTTTT
CASSLPGTNEKLFF
>-|TRBV9|15|TRBD1|TRBJ1-6
TGTGCCAGCAGCGTAGGGGGGACAGGGAAATCACCCCTCCACTTT
CASSVGGTGKSPLHF
>once|TRBV5-4|12|-|TRBJ2-1
TGTGCCAGCAGCTTGGACAGCAATGAGCAGTTCTTC
CASSLDSNEQFF
>-|TRBV7-9|14|TRBD1|TRBJ1-4
TGTGCCAGCACCGAGGGACAGGGTGGTGAAAAACTGTTTTTT
CASTEGQGGEKLFF
>-|TRBV18|16|TRBD1|TRBJ1-5
TGTGCCAGCTCTTCCGCGGACAGGGCCAGCAATCAGCCCCAGCATTTT
CASSSADRASNQPQHF
>once|TRBV24-1|11|-|TRBJ2-2
TGTGCCACCAGTGACCGGGGGGAGCTGTTTTTT
CATSDRGELFF
>-|TRBV5-1|14|TRBD2|TRBJ2-1
TGCGCCACCAAGGACGGGACTAGCGGGGGACCCCTATTCTTC
CATKDGTSGGPLFF
>-|TRBV5-6|14|-|TRBJ1-4
TGTGCCAGCAGCTGGACTGCAACTAATGAAAAACTGTTTTTT
CASSWTATNEKLFF
>-|TRBV5-4|13|-|TRBJ1-2
TGTGCCAGCAGCTTAGGGGTGAGCTATGGCTACACCTTC
CASSLGVSYGYTF
>-|TRBV4-2|15|TRBD1|TRBJ1-5
TGTGCCAGCAGCCAAACCAGGGGGGGCAATCAGCCCCAGCATTTT
CASSQTRGGNQPQHF
>-|TRBV19|15|TRBD2|TRBJ2-3
TGTGCCAGTAGTATAACTAGCGGGGGGCCAGATACGCAGTATTTT
CASSITSGGPDTQYF
>-|TRBV10-1|19|TRBD1|TRBJ1-4
TGCGCCAGCAGTGAGGGACAGGATTCCAACCGGCCATTTAATGAAAAACTGTTTTTT
CASSEGQDSNRPFNEKLFF
>many|TRBV25-1|16|-|TRBJ2-2
TGTGCCAGCAGTGGTACTAGTCGAAACTTCACCGGGGAGCTGTTTTTT
CASSGTSRNFTGELFF
>few|TRBV4-1|13|-|TRBJ2-5
TGCGCCAGCAGCCAACGCGAGTCTGAGACCCAGTACTTC
CASSQRESETQYF
>-|TRBV28|17|-|TRBJ1-3
TGTGCCAGCAGTTTATCGGTACTTCTGAGCTCTGGAAACACCATATATTTT
CASSLSVLLSSGNTIYF
>once|TRBV19|14|TRBD2|TRBJ2-5
TGTGCCAGTAGTATAGCGGGAGGGCTTGAGACCCAGTACTTC
CASSIAGGLETQYF
>once|TRBV25-1|15|-|TRBJ1-3
TGTGCCAGCAGTACGGGCAGGGCGGACGAAAACACCATATATTTT
CASSTGRADENTIYF
>-|TRBV30|14|-|TRBJ1-1
TGTGCCTGGAGCCCAACCGGGAGAGACACTGAAGCTTTCTTT
CAWSPTGRDTEAFF
>-|TRBV12-5|16|-|TRBJ2-6
TGTGCTAGTGCCCTTGGTATCGGGTCTGGGGCCAACGTCCTGACTTTC
CASALGIGSGANVLTF
>-|TRBV2|13|TRBD1|TRBJ1-5
TGTGCCAGCCAGGGACAGTTAAATCAGCCCCAGCATTTT
CASQGQLNQPQHF
>-|TRBV6-2/TRBV6-3|16|-|TRBJ1-5
TGTGCCAGCAGTTCCAGGGGTTCCTTTTATAATCAGCCCCAGCATTTT
CASSSRGSFYNQPQHF
>-|TRBV9|12|TRBD1|TRBJ1-2
TGTGCCAGCGTGGACAGGGGGCTTGGCTACACCTTC
CASVDRGLGYTF
>once|TRBV30|14|-|TRBJ2-5
TGTGCCTGGAGTGCCGGAGGGGCGAGGGAGACCCAGTACTTC
CAWSAGGARETQYF
>once|TRBV29-1|13|TRBD1|TRBJ1-2
TGCAGCGTTGAAGGACAGGGTCCGGAAGGCTACACCTTC
CSVEGQGPEGYTF
>-|TRBV19|15|-|TRBJ2-5
TGTGCCAGTAGTCTCGGTGGAGAGGGGGGGGAGACCCAGTACTTC
CASSLGGEGGETQYF
>-|TRBV4-3|15|-|TRBJ1-3
TGCGCCAGCAGCCTCACCGATCTAACTGGAAACACCATATATTTT
CASSLTDLTGNTIYF
>-|TRBV3-1/TRBV3-2|16|-|TRBJ2-1
TGTGCCAGCAGCCCCCAGGGTCCTACTGGCTACAATGAGCAGTTCTTC
CASSPQGPTGYNEQFF
>once|TRBV7-6|13|TRBD1|TRBJ2-1
TGTGCCACAAGAGGGACAGGGGTCAATGAGCAGTTCTTC
CATRGTGVNEQFF
>once|TRBV6-1|14|-|TRBJ1-2
TGTGCCAGCAGTGAAGCAGGGGAGGGCTATGGCTACACCTTC
CASSEAGEGYGYTF